This TCR beta chain is drawn from a study of regulatory T cells in long-lasting Graves disease. General observations from the study: Accuracy was possibly reduced by small sample size.

Arm-PCR with iRepertoire HTBI primers amplified the CDR3 regions for these TCR beta libraries. Using its own MiXCR run on the multiplex PCR reads, TCRdb lists one record per CDR3 protein. Among under 300,000 distinct CDR3 sequences listed, 20% were seen once. This clonotype has at least ten counts. Its specificity is unknown. Specified time point: newly diagnosed GD, antithyroid drugs for less than 3 months. PBMCs were the source of the RNA used for TCR sequencing. The TCR originated in a female donor with Graves disease. Specimen: peripheral blood mononuclear cells (PBMCs), collected at new diagnosis, from a patient treated with antithyroid drugs.

CDR3 in amino acids: CASSPRMRETQYF. CDR3 sequence (DNA): TGTGCCAGCAGTCCTAGAATGAGGGAGACCCAGTACTTC. The rearrangement uses TRBV2 and TRBJ2-5; D unclear. Germline CDR1 reads SNHLY; CDR2 reads FYNNEI. Trimming shortened V by 5 bases and J by 5 bases, and 12 bases separated the two germline ends. The CDR3 runs to 13 residues.